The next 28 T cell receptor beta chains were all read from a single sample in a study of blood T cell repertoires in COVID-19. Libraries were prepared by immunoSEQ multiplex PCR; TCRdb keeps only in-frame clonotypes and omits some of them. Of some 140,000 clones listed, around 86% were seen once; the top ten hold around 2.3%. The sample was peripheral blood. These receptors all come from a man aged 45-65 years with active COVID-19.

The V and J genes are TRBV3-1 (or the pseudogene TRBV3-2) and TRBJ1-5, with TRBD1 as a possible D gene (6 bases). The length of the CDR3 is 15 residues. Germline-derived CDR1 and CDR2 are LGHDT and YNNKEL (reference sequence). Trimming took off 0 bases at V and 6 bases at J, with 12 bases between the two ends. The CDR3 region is CASSQDATGVQPQHF. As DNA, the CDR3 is TGTGCCAGCAGCCAAGATGCGACAGGTGTTCAGCCCCAGCATTTT.

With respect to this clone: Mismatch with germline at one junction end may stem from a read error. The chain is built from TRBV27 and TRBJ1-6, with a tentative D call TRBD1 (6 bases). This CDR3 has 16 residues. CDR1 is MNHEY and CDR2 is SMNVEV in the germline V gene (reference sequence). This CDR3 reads CASSLLTGSHNSPLHF. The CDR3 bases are TGTGCCAGCAGTTTGCTGACAGGCTCCCATAATTCACCCCTCCACTTT.

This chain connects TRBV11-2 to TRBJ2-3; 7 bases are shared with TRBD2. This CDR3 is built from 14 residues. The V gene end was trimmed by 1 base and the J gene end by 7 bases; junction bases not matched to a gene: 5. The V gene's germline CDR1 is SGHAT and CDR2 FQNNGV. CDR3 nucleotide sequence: TGTGCCAGCAGCTTAGTAAGCGGGGCCAATACGCAGTATTTT. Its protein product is CASSLVSGANTQYF.

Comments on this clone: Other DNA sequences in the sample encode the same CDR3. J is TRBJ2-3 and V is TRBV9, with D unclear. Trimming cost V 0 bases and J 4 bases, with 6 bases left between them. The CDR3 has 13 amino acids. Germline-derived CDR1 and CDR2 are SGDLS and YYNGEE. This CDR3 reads CASSVGPPDTQYF. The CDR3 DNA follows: TGTGCCAGCAGCGTAGGGCCACCAGATACGCAGTATTTT.

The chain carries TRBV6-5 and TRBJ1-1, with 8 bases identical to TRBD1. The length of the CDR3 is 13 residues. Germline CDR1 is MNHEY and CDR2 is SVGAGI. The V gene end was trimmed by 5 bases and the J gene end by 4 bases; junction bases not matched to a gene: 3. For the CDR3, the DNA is TGTGCCAGCAGTCCCACAGGGGGCACTGAAGCTTTCTTT. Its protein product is CASSPTGGTEAFF.

CDR3 nucleotide sequence: TGTGCCAGCAGTTTCCGGCGGGGGTACGAGCAGTACTTC. Its translation is CASSFRRGYEQYF. V is TRBV12-3 or TRBV12-4 and J is TRBJ2-7; 7 bases are a match to TRBD2. This CDR3 comprises 13 residues. Trimming cost V 3 bases and J 4 bases; bases outside gene matches: 3.

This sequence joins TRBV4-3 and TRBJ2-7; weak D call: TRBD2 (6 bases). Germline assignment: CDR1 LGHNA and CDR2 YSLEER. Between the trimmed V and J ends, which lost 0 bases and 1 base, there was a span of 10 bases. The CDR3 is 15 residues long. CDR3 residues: CASSQDRGLSYEQYF. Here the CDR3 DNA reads TGCGCCAGCAGCCAAGATCGGGGACTGTCCTACGAGCAGTACTTC.

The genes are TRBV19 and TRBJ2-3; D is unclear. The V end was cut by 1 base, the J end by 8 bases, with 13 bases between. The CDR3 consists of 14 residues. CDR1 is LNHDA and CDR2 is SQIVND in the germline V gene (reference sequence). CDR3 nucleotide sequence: TGTGCCAGTAGTATAGGGTCAGAGAGGAGTACGCAGTATTTT. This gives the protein CASSIGSERSTQYF.

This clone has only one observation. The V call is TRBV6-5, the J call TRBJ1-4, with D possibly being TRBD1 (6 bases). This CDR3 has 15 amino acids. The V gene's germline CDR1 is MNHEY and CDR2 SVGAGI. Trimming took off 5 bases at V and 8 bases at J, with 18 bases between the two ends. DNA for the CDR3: TGTGCCAGCAGTCCGTCCCGGGACACGAGAGAAAAACTGTTTTTT. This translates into CASSPSRDTREKLFF.

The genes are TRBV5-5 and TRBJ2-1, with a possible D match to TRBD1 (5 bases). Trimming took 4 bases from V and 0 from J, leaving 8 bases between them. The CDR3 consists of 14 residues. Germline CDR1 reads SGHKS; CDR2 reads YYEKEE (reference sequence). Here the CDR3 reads CASSNDSSYNEQFF. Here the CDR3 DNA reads TGTGCCAGCAGCAACGACAGCTCCTACAATGAGCAGTTCTTC.

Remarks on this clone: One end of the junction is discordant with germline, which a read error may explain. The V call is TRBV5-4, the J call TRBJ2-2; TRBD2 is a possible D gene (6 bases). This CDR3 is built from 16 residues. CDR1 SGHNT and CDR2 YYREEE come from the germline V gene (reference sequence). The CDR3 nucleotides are TGTGCCAGCAGCGCACCGGACCGGGGGAACCCCGGGGAGCTGTTTTTT. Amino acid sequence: CASSAPDRGNPGELFF.

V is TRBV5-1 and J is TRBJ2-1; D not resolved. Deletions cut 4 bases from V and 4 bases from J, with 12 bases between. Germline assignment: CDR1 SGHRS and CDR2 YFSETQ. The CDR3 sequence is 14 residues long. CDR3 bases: TGCGCCAGCAGCCCCTATGGTTGGTACAATGAGCAGTTCTTC. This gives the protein CASSPYGWYNEQFF.

The CDR3 nucleotides read TGTGCCAGCAGCTTAGTAGGAGCCACCTACGAGCAGTACTTC. It codes for CASSLVGATYEQYF. The V and J genes are TRBV11-1 and TRBJ2-7; D is unresolved. The CDR3 sequence is 14 residues long. V lost 1 base and J 2 bases, leaving 9 bases between the germline ends. CDR1 and CDR2 (germline): SGHAT, FQDESV (reference sequence).

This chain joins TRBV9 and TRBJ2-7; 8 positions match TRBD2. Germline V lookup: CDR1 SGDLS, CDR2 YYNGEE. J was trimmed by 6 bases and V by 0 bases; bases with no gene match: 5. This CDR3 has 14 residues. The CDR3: CASSVGAGGLEQYF. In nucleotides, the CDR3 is TGTGCCAGCAGCGTAGGGGCGGGGGGACTCGAGCAGTACTTC.

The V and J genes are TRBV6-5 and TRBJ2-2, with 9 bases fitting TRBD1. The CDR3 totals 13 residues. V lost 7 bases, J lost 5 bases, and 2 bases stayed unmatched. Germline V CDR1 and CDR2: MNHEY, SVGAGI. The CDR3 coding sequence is TGTGCCAGCATTGGGACAGGGACCGGGGAGCTGTTTTTT. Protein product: CASIGTGTGELFF.

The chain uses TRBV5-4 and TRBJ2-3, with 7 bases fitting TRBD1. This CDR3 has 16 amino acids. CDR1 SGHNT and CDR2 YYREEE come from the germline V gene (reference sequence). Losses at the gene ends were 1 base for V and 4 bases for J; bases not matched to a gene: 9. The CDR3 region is CASSLQRDRESDTQYF. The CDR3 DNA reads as TGTGCCAGCAGCTTGCAACGCGACAGGGAGTCAGATACGCAGTATTTT.

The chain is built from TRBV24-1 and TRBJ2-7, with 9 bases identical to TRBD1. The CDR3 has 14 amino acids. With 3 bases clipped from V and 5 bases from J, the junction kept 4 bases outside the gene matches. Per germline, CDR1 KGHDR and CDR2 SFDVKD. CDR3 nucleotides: TGTGCCACCAGTGATCCCGGGACAGGGAACGAGCAGTACTTC. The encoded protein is CATSDPGTGNEQYF.

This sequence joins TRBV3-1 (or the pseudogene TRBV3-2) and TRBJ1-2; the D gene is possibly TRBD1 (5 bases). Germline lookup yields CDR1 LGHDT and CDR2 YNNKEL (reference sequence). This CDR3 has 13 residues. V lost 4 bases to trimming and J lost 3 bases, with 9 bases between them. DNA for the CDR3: TGTGCCAGCAGCCCAGGAGGGGACTATGGCTACACCTTC. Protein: CASSPGGDYGYTF.

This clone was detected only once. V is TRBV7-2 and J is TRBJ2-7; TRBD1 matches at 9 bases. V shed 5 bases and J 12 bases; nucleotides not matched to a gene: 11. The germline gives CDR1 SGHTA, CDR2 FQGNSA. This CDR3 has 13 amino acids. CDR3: CASSTQGQGEMYF. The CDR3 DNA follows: TGTGCCAGCAGCACGCAGGGACAGGGCGAGATGTACTTC.

The chain's CDR3 is CASSQAGPEQYF. The CDR3 DNA reads TGTGCCAGCAGCCAAGCAGGGCCCGAGCAGTACTTC. The chain joins TRBV14 to TRBJ2-7; a weak D match, TRBD1 (5 bases). V was clipped by 1 base and J by 6 bases, with 7 bases between them. Germline lookup yields CDR1 SGHDN and CDR2 FVKESK. The CDR3 is 12 amino acids.

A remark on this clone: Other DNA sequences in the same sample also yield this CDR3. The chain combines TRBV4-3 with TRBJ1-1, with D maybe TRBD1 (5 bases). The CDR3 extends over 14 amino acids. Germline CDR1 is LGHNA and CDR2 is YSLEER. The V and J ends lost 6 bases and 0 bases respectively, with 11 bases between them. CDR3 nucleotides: TGCGCCAGCAGTTCCCAGGGCATGAACACTGAAGCTTTCTTT. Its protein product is CASSSQGMNTEAFF.

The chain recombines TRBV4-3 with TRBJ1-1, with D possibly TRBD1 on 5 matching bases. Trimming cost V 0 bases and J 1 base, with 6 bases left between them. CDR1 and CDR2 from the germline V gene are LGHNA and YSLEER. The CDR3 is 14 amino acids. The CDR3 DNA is TGCGCCAGCAGCCAAGACCAGGGGAACACTGAAGCTTTCTTT. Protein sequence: CASSQDQGNTEAFF.

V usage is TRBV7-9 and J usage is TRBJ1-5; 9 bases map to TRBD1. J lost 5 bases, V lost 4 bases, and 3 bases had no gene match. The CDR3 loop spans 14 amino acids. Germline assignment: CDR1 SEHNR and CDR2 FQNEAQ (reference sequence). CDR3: CASSSDRGDQPQHF. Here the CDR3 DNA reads TGTGCCAGCAGCTCGGACAGGGGCGATCAGCCCCAGCATTTT.

CDR3 coding DNA: TGTGCTAGCGAACTTTCAGGGGGCACCGGGGAGCTGTTTTTT. Residues: CASELSGGTGELFF. The chain combines TRBV12-5 with TRBJ2-2; 7 bases line up with TRBD1. From germline, CDR1 is LGHNT and CDR2 FRNRAP. The junction had 8 bases not matched to a gene; V was cut back by 9 bases and J by 4 bases. The CDR3 is 14 residues long.

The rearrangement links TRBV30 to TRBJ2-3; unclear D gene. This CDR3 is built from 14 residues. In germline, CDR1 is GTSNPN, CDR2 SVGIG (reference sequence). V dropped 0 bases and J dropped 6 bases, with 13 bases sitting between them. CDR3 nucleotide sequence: TGTGCCTGGAGTGTAAGTGCGGTACCGGATACGCAGTATTTT. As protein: CAWSVSAVPDTQYF.

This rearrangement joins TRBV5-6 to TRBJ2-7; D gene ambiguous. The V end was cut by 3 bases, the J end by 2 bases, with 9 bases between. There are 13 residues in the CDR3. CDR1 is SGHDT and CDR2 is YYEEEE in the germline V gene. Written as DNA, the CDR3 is TGTGCCAGCAGCTCCGGGTTTCCCTACGAGCAGTACTTC. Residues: CASSSGFPYEQYF.

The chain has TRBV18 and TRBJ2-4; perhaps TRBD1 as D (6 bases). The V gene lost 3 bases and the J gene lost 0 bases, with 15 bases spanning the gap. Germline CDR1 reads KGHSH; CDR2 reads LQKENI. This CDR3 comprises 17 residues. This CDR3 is CASSPGAGKLAKNIQYF. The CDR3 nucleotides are TGTGCCAGCTCACCGGGGGCAGGGAAGTTAGCCAAAAACATTCAGTACTTC.

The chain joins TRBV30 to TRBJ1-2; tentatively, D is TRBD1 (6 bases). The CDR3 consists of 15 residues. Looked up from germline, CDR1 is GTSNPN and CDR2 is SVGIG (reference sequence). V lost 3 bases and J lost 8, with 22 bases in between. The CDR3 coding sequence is TGTGCCTGGAGGGTAGGTGGGGGCCCCCCGGGAGGCTACACCTTC. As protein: CAWRVGGGPPGGYTF.